A single T cell receptor beta chain is shown here with its context. Only a few counts were recorded for this clone. What antigen it recognizes has not been identified. Gene labels and germline sequences for this entry follow the mouse. The CDR3 goes on 1 residue after the read ends, and that part is filled in from the germline J gene. CDR1 FNHDT and CDR2 SITEND are derived from the germline V gene (reference sequence). CDR3 length: 16 amino acids, cysteine to phenylalanine. The DNA has 45 bases, all within the CDR3, and is read from base 1. V is trimmed back by 4 bases and J by 0 bases, and the junction contains 7 bases that no gene match accounts for. The data are from a study of tissue T cells after allogeneic stem cell transplantation (dated by TCRdb to between 2021 and 2023). With regard to the full study: Using research autopsies of patients with and without GVHD, plus mouse models of GVHD, the study profiled TCR beta repertoires across many tissues. The human arm was a prospective observational study without blinding or randomization.

Overall results and qualifications from the work: In both patients and mice, T cells from blood and spleen covered only a limited part of the TCR repertoire found in tissues. Sampling depth was acknowledged as a limitation, and the patient cohort was both small and clinically heterogeneous. Within patients, how anatomically similar tissues were was a major factor shaping TCR repertoire composition, regardless of disease or transplant status. Which tissue TCRs were alloreactive or antigen-specific was not determined in the study, and some of the clones might have been host cells that persisted. Few T cell clones were found to be shared across patients, but shared repertoire signatures across patients were revealed in a tissue-specific fashion by motif-based clustering.

Libraries were built with the immunoSEQ multiplex PCR assay. TCRbeta CDR3 sequencing was performed at survey depth by Adaptive Biotechnologies, and CDR3 sequences, V/J genes, productive frequency and template counts were reported. Amplification of TCR beta CDR3 regions started from genomic DNA instead of RNA. Regarding the original processing steps: Jensen-Shannon divergence was used to quantify pairwise repertoire overlap between tissues, with a value of 1 meaning complete divergence and a value of 0 meaning identical repertoires. Tissues were grouped by single-linkage agglomerative hierarchical clustering of pairwise JSD values, and the clustering results were shown as dendrograms. GLIPH2 was run on all patient samples with simulation_depth 1000, kmer_min_depth 3 and cdr3_length_cutoff 8, and groups with more than two unique CDR3s were retained. In a standardized tissue-overlap score, Jaccard GLIPH-group overlap across patients was extrapolated to a standard repertoire size of 1000 clones. Associations of diversity with clinical or experimental variables used linear mixed-effect models with tissue fixed effects and individual random effects. TCRdb provides this immuneACCESS table in a form limited to in-frame rearrangements. Some clones are lacking; in checked studies, under half of them reflect an unresolved V gene, and why the rest are absent is not known. Clonal size and the V and J genes are those of that table, whereas D and trimming came from the DNA. The sample has 2,000 or so clones on record, around three fifths of them singletons. Roughly a sixth of the sample comes from the top ten.

The time point label here, explained by the study, means: mouse harvest day 7 after allogeneic transplant. Mouse grafts combined 10^7 T-cell-depleted bone marrow cells with 10^6 splenic CD5+ T cells, given via tail vein injection. Mouse GVHD was modeled in a major MHC-mismatch B6 (H2b) into BALB/c (H2d) model, with tissues profiled at day 7 or 14. Mouse tissues and retro-orbital blood were harvested on day 7 or 14 post-transplant using separate sterile tools per animal; livers were flushed beforehand. Before genomic DNA was isolated with the DNeasy Blood & Tissue Kit, mouse tissues were minced with razor blades in buffered saline.

This chain joins TRBV19 to TRBJ2-1; 7 middle bases align to TRBD2. Source material: liver tissue. The clonotype was recovered from a female BALB/c mouse given C57BL/6 T cells with graft-versus-host disease after an allogeneic hematopoietic cell transplant. The CDR3 protein sequence reads: CASSSPTGINYAEQFF. CDR3 bases read: TGTGCCAGCAGTTCCCCGACTGGGATTAACTATGCTGAGCAGTTC. The entire variable domain, with the stretches around the CDR3 drawn from the reference TRBV19 and TRBJ2-1 proteins, is GGIITQTPKFLIGQEGQKLTLKCQQNFNHDTMYWYRQDSGKGLRLIYYSITENDLQKGDLSEGYDASREKKSSFSLTVTSAQKNEMAVFLCASSSPTGINYAEQFFGPGTRLTVL.